This T cell receptor (beta chain) was identified during a study of blood T cell repertoires in COVID-19. Whole-study context: The United States, Italy and Spain were the sources of the acute and convalescent COVID-19 samples. The cDNA or gDNA used as material had been derived from T cells, B-cell-depleted T cells, or PBMCs.

Those enrolled in Seattle joined during active infection and were followed longitudinally afterward. The length of the CDR3 is 16 residues. Germline V CDR1 and CDR2: LNHDA, SQIVND (reference sequence). Trimming took off 3 bases at V and 0 bases at J, with 12 bases between the two ends. Clones were sequenced by immunoSEQ multiplex PCR, and TCRdb holds only the in-frame ones, with some missing. The table records approximately 300,000 clones, approximately 91% of them present only once. The TCR originated in a woman in her thirties with COVID-19, enrolled during active disease. Sequencing was carried out using peripheral blood. The genes are TRBV19 and TRBJ2-1; tentatively, D is TRBD2 (7 bases). The CDR3 loop is CASSMGGGGSYNEQFF. As DNA, the CDR3 is TGTGCCAGTAGTATGGGAGGGGGAGGCTCCTACAATGAGCAGTTCTTC.